These T cell receptor beta chains were read from a single sample in a study of cytomegalovirus exposure and HLA in healthy donors. This table comes from immunoSEQ multiplex PCR, and its TCRdb copy is limited to in-frame clones, with some not included. The table includes about 120,000 clones, about four fifths detected once. The specimen was PBMCs. The receptors originated from a woman aged 25 to 45 in good health and CMV-seronegative. Each CDR3 is given with its conserved first and last residue. A D gene is named only where the DNA matches it firmly. The size entry is marked missing in some rows and otherwise reads once, few, many or a size class.

J: TRBJ2-3
V: TRBV7-9
size: -
D: TRBD2
DNA: TGTGCCTCAAGCCCGACTAGCGGGAGTCACGCAGATACGCAGTATTTT
CDR3: CASSPTSGSHADTQYF

J: TRBJ2-7
V: TRBV6-5
size: -
D: TRBD2
DNA: TGTGCCAGCAGTTACGAGCGGGAGGGCCACGAGCAGTACTTC
CDR3: CASSYEREGHEQYF

J: TRBJ2-1
V: TRBV5-1
size: once
D: TRBD2
DNA: TGCGCCAGCAGCTTGGAGTTAGCGGGACTCTACAATGAGCAGTTCTTC
CDR3: CASSLELAGLYNEQFF

J: TRBJ2-2
V: TRBV12-5
size: -
D: TRBD2
DNA: TGTGCTAGTGGTTTGGTAATTGCGGGAGAAGGTCCCGGGGAGCTGTTTTTT
CDR3: CASGLVIAGEGPGELFF

J: TRBJ2-7
V: TRBV7-9
size: -
D: TRBD1
DNA: TGTGCCAGCAGCTTACAAACAGGGGGCGCCGGCGAGCAGTACTTC
CDR3: CASSLQTGGAGEQYF

J: TRBJ2-1
V: TRBV20-1
size: -
D: -
DNA: TGCAGTGCTAGCCGCTACAATGAGCAGTTCTTC
CDR3: CSASRYNEQFF

J: TRBJ2-7
V: TRBV2
size: -
D: TRBD2
DNA: TGTGCCAGCCGATTAGCGGGAGGGCCACACGAGCAGTACTTC
CDR3: CASRLAGGPHEQYF

J: TRBJ1-5
V: TRBV4-1
size: -
D: TRBD1
DNA: TGCGCCAGCAGCCAAGAGCAACAGGGGAAGAATCAGCCCCAGCATTTT
CDR3: CASSQEQQGKNQPQHF

J: TRBJ2-3
V: TRBV7-8
size: -
D: -
DNA: TGTGCCAGCAGCTTTACACAGGGTGGTCAAGGCACAGATACGCAGTATTTT
CDR3: CASSFTQGGQGTDTQYF

J: TRBJ2-6
V: TRBV18
size: -
D: -
DNA: TGTGCCAGCTCACCACCCAGGGACAACGTCCTGACTTTC
CDR3: CASSPPRDNVLTF

J: TRBJ2-1
V: TRBV27
size: -
D: TRBD2
DNA: TGTGCCAGCAGTTTAGGGCGGGAGGGAGGCAATGAGCAGTTCTTC
CDR3: CASSLGREGGNEQFF

J: TRBJ1-5
V: TRBV5-5
size: once
D: TRBD1
DNA: TGTGCCAGCAGCACTGGACAGGGGACCAATCAGCCCCAGCATTTT
CDR3: CASSTGQGTNQPQHF

J: TRBJ2-6
V: TRBV27
size: -
D: TRBD2
DNA: TGTGCCAGCGGGACTAGTGGGGCCAACGTCCTGACTTTC
CDR3: CASGTSGANVLTF

J: TRBJ2-7
V: TRBV19
size: -
D: TRBD1
DNA: TGTGCCAGTAGTGAACGGGACAGTATCCTCTACGAGCAGTACTTC
CDR3: CASSERDSILYEQYF

J: TRBJ2-3
V: TRBV7-2
size: once
D: TRBD2
DNA: TGTGCCAGCAGCACAGGCTCTAGCGGCGGCCAGGATACGCAGTATTTT
CDR3: CASSTGSSGGQDTQYF

J: TRBJ2-7
V: TRBV7-6
size: -
D: -
DNA: TGTGCCAGCAGCCGGGTGTCGGGAGAGCAGTACTTC
CDR3: CASSRVSGEQYF

J: TRBJ2-7
V: TRBV11-2
size: -
D: TRBD1
DNA: TGTGCCAGCAGCTTAATTGGGACAGGGAATGAGCAGTACTTC
CDR3: CASSLIGTGNEQYF

J: TRBJ1-2
V: TRBV27
size: -
D: -
DNA: TGTGCCAGCGGTATGGGGGGCTATGGCTACACCTTC
CDR3: CASGMGGYGYTF